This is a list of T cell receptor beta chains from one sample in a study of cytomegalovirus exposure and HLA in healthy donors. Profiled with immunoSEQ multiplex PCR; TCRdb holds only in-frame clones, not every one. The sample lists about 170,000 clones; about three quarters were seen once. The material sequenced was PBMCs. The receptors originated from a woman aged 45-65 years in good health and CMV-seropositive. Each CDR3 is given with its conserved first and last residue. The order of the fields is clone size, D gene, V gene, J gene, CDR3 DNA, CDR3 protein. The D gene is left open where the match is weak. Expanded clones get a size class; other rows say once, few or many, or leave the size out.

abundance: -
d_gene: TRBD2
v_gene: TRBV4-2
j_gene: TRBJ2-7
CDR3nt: TGTGCCAGCAGCCGAAAGACTAGCGGTACCTCCTACGAGCAGTACTTC
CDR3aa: CASSRKTSGTSYEQYF

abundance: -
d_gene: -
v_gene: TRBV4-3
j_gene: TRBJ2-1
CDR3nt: TGCGCCAGCAGGCAACTAGGAAGCTCCTACAATGAGCAGTTCTTC
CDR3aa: CASRQLGSSYNEQFF

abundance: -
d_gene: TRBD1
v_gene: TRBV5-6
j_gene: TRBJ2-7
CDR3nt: TGTGCCAGCAGCTTGGGACAGGGAACGAACGAGCAGTACTTC
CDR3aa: CASSLGQGTNEQYF

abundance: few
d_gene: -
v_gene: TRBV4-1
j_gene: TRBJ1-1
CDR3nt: TGCGCCAGCAGCCGACTACAGGGCGATGAAGCTTTCTTT
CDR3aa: CASSRLQGDEAFF

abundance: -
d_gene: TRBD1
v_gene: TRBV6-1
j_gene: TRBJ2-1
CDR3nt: TGTGCCAGCAGTGTTCCCGGGACAGGGAGGTTTGATGAGCAGTTCTTC
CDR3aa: CASSVPGTGRFDEQFF

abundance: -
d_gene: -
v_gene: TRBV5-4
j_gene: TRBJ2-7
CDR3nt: TGTGCCAGCAGCTTGTCCCTCTCCCCTGAGAGCTACGAGCAGTACTTC
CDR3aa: CASSLSLSPESYEQYF

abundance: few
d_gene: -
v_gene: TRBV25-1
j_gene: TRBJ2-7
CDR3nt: TGTGCCAGCAGTGGCGATTACGAGCAGTACTTC
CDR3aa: CASSGDYEQYF

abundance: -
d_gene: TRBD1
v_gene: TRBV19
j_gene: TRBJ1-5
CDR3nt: TGTGCCAGTTCTCTATCGACAGGGCTGGGGGATTTTTTT
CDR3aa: CASSLSTGLGDFF

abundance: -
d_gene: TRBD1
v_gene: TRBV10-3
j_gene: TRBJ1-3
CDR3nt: TGTGCCATCAGTGAGCGGGGACAGACTGCCACCATATATTTT
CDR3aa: CAISERGQTATIYF

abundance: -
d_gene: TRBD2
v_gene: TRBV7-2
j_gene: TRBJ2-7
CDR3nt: TGTGCCAGCAGCAGACTAGCGGTAATGAACGAGCAGTACTTC
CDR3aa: CASSRLAVMNEQYF

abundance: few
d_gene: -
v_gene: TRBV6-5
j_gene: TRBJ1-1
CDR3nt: TGTGCCAGCACTAAACCAGGGGCAGACACTGAAGCTTTCTTT
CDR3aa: CASTKPGADTEAFF

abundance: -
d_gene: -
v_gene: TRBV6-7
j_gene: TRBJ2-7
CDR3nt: TGTGCCAGCAGCAAAGGGGGGGGTCCTAACGAGCAGTACTTC
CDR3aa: CASSKGGGPNEQYF

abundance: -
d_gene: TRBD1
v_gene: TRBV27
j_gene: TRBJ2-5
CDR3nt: TGTGCCAGCAGTTCCCGTGGACAGGGGGCTTGGGAGACCCAGTACTTC
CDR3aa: CASSSRGQGAWETQYF

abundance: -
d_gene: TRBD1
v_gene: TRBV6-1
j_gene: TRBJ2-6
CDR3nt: TGTGCCAGCAGTGAACGGACAGGGGGCGTCTCGGGTGGGGCCAACGTCCTGACTTTC
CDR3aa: CASSERTGGVSGGANVLTF

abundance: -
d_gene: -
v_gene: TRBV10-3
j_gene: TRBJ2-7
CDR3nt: TGTGCCATCACGCATGGAGAAGTGTTCAACTTC
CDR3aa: CAITHGEVFNF

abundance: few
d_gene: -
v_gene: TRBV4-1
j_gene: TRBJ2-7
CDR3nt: TGCGCCAGCAGCCAGGAAACGAACAGCTACGAGCAGTACTTC
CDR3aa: CASSQETNSYEQYF

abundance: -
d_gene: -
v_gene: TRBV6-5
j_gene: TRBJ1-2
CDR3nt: TGTGCCAGCAGTTTCACCGATCCGGGGGCTAACTATGGCTACACCTTC
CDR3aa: CASSFTDPGANYGYTF

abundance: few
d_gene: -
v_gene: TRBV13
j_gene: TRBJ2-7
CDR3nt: TGTGCCAGCAGCCGTTCCGAACGGGGCTACGAGCAGTACTTC
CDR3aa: CASSRSERGYEQYF

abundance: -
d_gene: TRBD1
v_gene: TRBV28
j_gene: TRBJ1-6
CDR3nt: TGTGCCAGCAGGAGGACTGGACAGGACTATTCACCCCTCCACTTT
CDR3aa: CASRRTGQDYSPLHF

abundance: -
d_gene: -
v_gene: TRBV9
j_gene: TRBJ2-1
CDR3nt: TGTGCCAGCAGTCCTCCCACAGGGATCGGGAACAATGAGCAGTTCTTC
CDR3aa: CASSPPTGIGNNEQFF

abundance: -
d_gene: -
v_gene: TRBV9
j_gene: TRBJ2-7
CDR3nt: TGTGCCAGCAGCTTTCGGGACAATCCAAGCCACGAGCAGTACTTC
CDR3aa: CASSFRDNPSHEQYF

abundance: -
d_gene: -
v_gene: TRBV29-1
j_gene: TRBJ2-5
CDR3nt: TGCAGCGTTGAAGTACGGCGGCTGGGGAGCCAAGAGACCCAGTACTTC
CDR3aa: CSVEVRRLGSQETQYF

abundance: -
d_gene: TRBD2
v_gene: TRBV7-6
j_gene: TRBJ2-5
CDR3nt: TGTGCCAGCAGCTCAGCGGGAGGACTAGCGGGAGGGTGGGAGACCCAGTACTTC
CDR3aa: CASSSAGGLAGGWETQYF

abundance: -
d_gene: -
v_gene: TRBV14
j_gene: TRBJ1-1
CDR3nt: TGTGCCAGCAGCCAAGACTTGAACACTGAAGCTTTCTTT
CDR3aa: CASSQDLNTEAFF

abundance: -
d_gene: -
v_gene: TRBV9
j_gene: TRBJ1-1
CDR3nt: TGTGCCAGCAGCGTCCGGGTGAACACTGAAGCTTTCTTT
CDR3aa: CASSVRVNTEAFF

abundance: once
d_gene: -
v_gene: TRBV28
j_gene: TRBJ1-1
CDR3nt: TGTGCCAGCAGTCCTCCCTACCGGGGCACTGAAGCTTTCTTT
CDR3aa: CASSPPYRGTEAFF

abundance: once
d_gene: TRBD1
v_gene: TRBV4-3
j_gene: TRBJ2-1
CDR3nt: TGCGCCAGCAGCCAAGATTCGACAGGGGAAAATGAGCAGTTCTTC
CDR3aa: CASSQDSTGENEQFF

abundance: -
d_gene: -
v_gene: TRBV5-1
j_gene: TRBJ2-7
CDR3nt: TGCGCCAGCAGCCGATCTGACCTCGAGGGAGCGGACGAGCAGTACTTC
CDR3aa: CASSRSDLEGADEQYF

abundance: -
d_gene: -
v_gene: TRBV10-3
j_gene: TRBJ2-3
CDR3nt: TGTGCCATCAGCCCCCCCTACACAGATACGCAGTATTTT
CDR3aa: CAISPPYTDTQYF

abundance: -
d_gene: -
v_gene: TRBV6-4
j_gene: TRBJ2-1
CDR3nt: TGTGCCAGCAGTGACTCAGCGGACTCCTACAATGAGCAGTTCTTC
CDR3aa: CASSDSADSYNEQFF

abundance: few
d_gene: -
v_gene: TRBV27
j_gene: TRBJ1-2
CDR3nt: TGTGCCAGCAGTAAGAACAGGGCCGAACCTTACACCTTC
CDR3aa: CASSKNRAEPYTF

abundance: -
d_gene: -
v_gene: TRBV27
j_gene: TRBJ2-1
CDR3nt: TGTGCCAGCAGTTTAAGTGGACTCACGAATGAGCAGTTCTTC
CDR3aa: CASSLSGLTNEQFF

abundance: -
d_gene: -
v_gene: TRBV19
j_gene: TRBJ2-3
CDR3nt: TGTGCCAGTAGTATTTGGGAGGATACGCAGTATTTT
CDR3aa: CASSIWEDTQYF

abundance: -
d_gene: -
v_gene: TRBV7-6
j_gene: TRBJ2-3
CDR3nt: TGTGCCAGCAGCTCTGTGAAAGGCAGGGGAGATACGCAGTATTTT
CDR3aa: CASSSVKGRGDTQYF

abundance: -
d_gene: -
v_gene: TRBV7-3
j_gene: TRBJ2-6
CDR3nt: TGTGCCAGCAGCTTATACGACATACGCTTCTCTGGGGCCAACGTCCTGACTTTC
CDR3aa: CASSLYDIRFSGANVLTF